Included here is one T cell receptor (beta chain) sequence, with context. Its antigen remains unidentified. This record comes from a study of T cell responses to AZD1222 COVID-19 vaccine. At the level of the study: Analyses pooled second doses at about 4 or about 12 weeks. Overall study findings and caveats: Repertoire collection took place solely once the T cell response had peaked. At baseline, seropositivity was found in only a handful of AZD1222 recipients. Most donors were white British, females outnumbered males, and clonal diversity was possibly underestimated.

Produced via immunoSEQ multiplex PCR; TCRdb's table is partial and in-frame only. Of roughly 120,000 clones in the sample, less than 95% were seen once. The TCR comes from an adult in good health. The sample here was peripheral blood, taken on day 0 of AZD1222 vaccination.

The CDR3 DNA reads as TGTGCCACCAGTGATTTTAGGGATGGCTACACCTTC. This translates into CATSDFRDGYTF. The chain combines TRBV24-1 with TRBJ1-2; D unresolved. Germline lookup yields CDR1 KGHDR and CDR2 SFDVKD. The V end lost 1 base, the J end lost 6 bases, and 5 bases lay between the germline ends. CDR3 length equals 12 residues.